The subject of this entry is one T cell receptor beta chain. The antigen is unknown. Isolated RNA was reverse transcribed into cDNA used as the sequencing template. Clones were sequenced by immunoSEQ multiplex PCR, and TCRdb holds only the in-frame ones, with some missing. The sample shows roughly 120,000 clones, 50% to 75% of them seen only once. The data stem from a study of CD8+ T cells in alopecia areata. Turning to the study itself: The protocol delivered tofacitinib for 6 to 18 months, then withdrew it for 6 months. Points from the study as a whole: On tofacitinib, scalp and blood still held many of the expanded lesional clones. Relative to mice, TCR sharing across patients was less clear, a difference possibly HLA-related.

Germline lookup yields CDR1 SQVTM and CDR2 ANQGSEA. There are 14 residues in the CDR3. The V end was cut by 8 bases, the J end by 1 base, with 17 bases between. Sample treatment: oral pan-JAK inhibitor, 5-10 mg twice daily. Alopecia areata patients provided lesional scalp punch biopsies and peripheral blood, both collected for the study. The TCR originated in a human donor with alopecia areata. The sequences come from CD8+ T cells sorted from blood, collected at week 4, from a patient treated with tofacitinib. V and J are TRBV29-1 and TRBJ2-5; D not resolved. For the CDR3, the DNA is TGCAGCCCCCGACGTAGTAGCTTCCAAGAGACCCAGTACTTC. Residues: CSPRRSSFQETQYF.